Listed below are T cell receptor beta chains from one sample, sequenced in a study of T cells in Graves' hyperthyroidism and ophthalmopathy. One entry per CDR3 protein results from TCRdb running MiXCR on the multiplex PCR reads. Here the sample spans roughly 510,000 distinct CDR3 sequences, around 21% being singletons. The sequenced sample consisted of blood. These receptors were collected from a man younger than 35 with Graves' hyperthyroidism. CDR3s include the opening cysteine and the closing phenylalanine or tryptophan. Fields, in order: V gene, clone size, J gene, D gene, CDR3 protein, CDR3 DNA. D genes are given only for firm matches. Clone size is stated in some rows and not others, as once, few, many or a class when expanded.

TRBV13	many	TRBJ2-7	-	CASSPEGRRYEQYF	TGTGCCAGCAGCCCCGAGGGGCGGCGCTACGAGCAGTACTTC
TRBV12-3/TRBV12-4	-	TRBJ1-5	-	CASSPRVNQPQHF	TGTGCCAGCAGCCCGCGGGTCAATCAGCCCCAGCATTTT
TRBV9	many	TRBJ2-2	-	CASSPRPGVAGELFF	TGTGCCAGCAGCCCCAGACCGGGGGTGGCCGGGGAGCTGTTTTTT
TRBV6-5	-	TRBJ2-7	-	CASSYSKSHRAYEQYF	TGTGCCAGCAGTTACTCGAAGTCTCACAGGGCTTACGAGCAGTACTTC
TRBV18	-	TRBJ1-1	-	CASSQLQGSFTEAFF	TGTGCCAGCTCACAATTGCAGGGGAGTTTCACTGAAGCTTTCTTT
TRBV20-1	many	TRBJ1-2	TRBD1	CSAGQASGYTF	TGCAGTGCTGGACAGGCTTCGGGCTACACCTTC
TRBV7-2	-	TRBJ2-5	-	CASSPPGDGETQYF	TGTGCCAGCAGCCCTCCGGGGGACGGAGAGACCCAGTACTTC
TRBV28	many	TRBJ1-2	-	CASIGLYRDKDGYTF	TGTGCCAGCATAGGACTGTACAGGGATAAGGATGGCTACACCTTC
TRBV20-1	few	TRBJ2-5	TRBD2	CSARPHEGLAPSGTQYF	TGCAGTGCTAGACCTCACGAGGGACTAGCGCCCTCGGGGACCCAGTACTTC
TRBV28	-	TRBJ2-7	TRBD2	CASSPRLAGGGQEQYF	TGTGCCAGCAGTCCCCGACTAGCGGGGGGGGGTCAAGAGCAGTACTTC
TRBV5-1	-	TRBJ1-6	TRBD1	CASSSEPNRGGSPLHF	TGCGCCAGCAGCTCCGAACCGAACAGGGGCGGGTCACCCCTCCACTTT
TRBV12-3/TRBV12-4	few	TRBJ2-7	-	CASSLVVRGMMSSYEQYF	TGTGCCAGCAGTTTAGTCGTCAGAGGTATGATGAGCTCCTACGAGCAGTACTTC
TRBV11-1	few	TRBJ1-2	TRBD1	CASSLLAGQRPRGYTF	TGTGCCAGCAGCTTACTCGCGGGACAGCGGCCGAGGGGCTACACCTTC
TRBV7-9	-	TRBJ1-1	-	CASSSGVEVEAFF	TGTGCCAGCAGCTCAGGGGTAGAAGTTGAAGCTTTCTTT
TRBV6-5	many	TRBJ2-5	TRBD2	CASSFSGGALETQYF	TGTGCCAGCAGTTTTAGCGGGGGGGCCCTGGAGACCCAGTACTTC
TRBV6-1	-	TRBJ2-4	TRBD2	CASSAVVGLAGGSKNIQYF	TGTGCCAGCAGTGCTGTAGTTGGGCTAGCGGGGGGGTCCAAAAACATTCAGTACTTC
TRBV6-1	many	TRBJ1-5	-	CASNESGVRQPQHF	TGTGCCAGCAATGAATCAGGGGTTCGGCAGCCCCAGCATTTT
TRBV19	many	TRBJ1-5	-	CASSIYDSQNQPQHF	TGTGCCAGTAGTATATATGACAGCCAGAATCAGCCCCAGCATTTT
TRBV6-1	many	TRBJ1-5	-	CASSRDSNQPQHF	TGTGCCAGCAGTCGGGATAGCAATCAGCCCCAGCATTTT
TRBV19	few	TRBJ1-5	TRBD1	CASSPGTGRGVLEPQHF	TGTGCCAGTAGTCCCGGGACAGGCAGAGGGGTTTTAGAGCCCCAGCATTTT
TRBV6-1	many	TRBJ1-2	-	CASSGSYGYTF	TGTGCCAGCAGCGGATCCTATGGCTACACCTTC
TRBV24-1	-	TRBJ2-7	-	CATSGRDNPGREQYF	TGTGCCACCAGTGGAAGGGACAACCCCGGTCGGGAGCAGTACTTC
TRBV3-1	-	TRBJ2-7	-	CASSQVPNYEQYF	TGTGCCAGCAGCCAAGTCCCGAACTACGAGCAGTACTTC
TRBV30	many	TRBJ1-1	-	CAWSLGLDTEAFF	TGTGCCTGGAGTCTGGGTTTGGACACTGAAGCTTTCTTT
TRBV6-4	many	TRBJ2-3	-	CASSDSRGGTDTQYF	TGTGCCAGCAGTGACTCACGGGGAGGCACAGATACGCAGTATTTT
TRBV20-1	many	TRBJ1-2	-	CSAPSGGRADYGYTF	TGCAGTGCTCCGAGCGGTGGCAGGGCTGACTATGGCTACACCTTC
TRBV10-2	many	TRBJ2-7	-	CASRLDTAYEQYF	TGCGCCAGCAGGCTGGACACAGCCTACGAGCAGTACTTC
TRBV4-1	-	TRBJ2-2	-	CASSPRGANTGELFF	TGCGCCAGCAGCCCAAGGGGGGCGAACACCGGGGAGCTGTTTTTT
TRBV6-6	many	TRBJ1-1	-	CASSLGGENTEAFF	TGTGCCAGCAGCCTAGGGGGGGAGAACACTGAAGCTTTCTTT
TRBV2	many	TRBJ1-1	-	CASSDFTEAFF	TGTGCCAGCAGTGATTTCACTGAAGCTTTCTTT
TRBV20-1	-	TRBJ1-2	-	CSAENSDGYTF	TGCAGTGCTGAAAACAGCGATGGCTACACCTTC
TRBV6-2/TRBV6-3	-	TRBJ2-7	-	CASSYSPRDEQYF	TGTGCCAGCAGTTACTCCCCGAGAGACGAGCAGTACTTC
TRBV20-1	few	TRBJ1-5	TRBD1	CSARDFSTGEGQPQHF	TGCAGTGCTAGAGATTTTTCGACAGGGGAAGGGCAGCCCCAGCATTTT
TRBV6-5	many	TRBJ2-7	-	CASSYVLGAGEQYF	TGTGCCAGCAGTTACGTCCTCGGGGCGGGAGAGCAGTACTTC
TRBV7-8	-	TRBJ1-4	-	CASSLRPGANEKLFF	TGTGCCAGCAGCCTAAGACCGGGGGCTAATGAAAAACTGTTTTTT
TRBV7-9	many	TRBJ1-5	TRBD1	CASSLGTGRNQPQHF	TGTGCCAGCAGCTTAGGGACAGGGCGCAATCAGCCCCAGCATTTT
TRBV6-1	many	TRBJ1-2	-	CASRPDWTATNYGYTF	TGTGCCAGCAGGCCCGACTGGACGGCAACTAACTATGGCTACACCTTC
TRBV6-5	many	TRBJ1-3	-	CASSQPDNTIYF	TGTGCCAGCAGTCAACCCGATAACACCATATATTTT
TRBV6-1	-	TRBJ2-7	-	CASTIGLAGSYYEQYF	TGTGCCAGCACCATCGGGTTGGCAGGATCCTACTACGAGCAGTACTTC
TRBV6-1	many	TRBJ1-1	-	CASSPLIEGPEAFF	TGTGCCAGCAGTCCGCTGATAGAGGGCCCTGAAGCTTTCTTT
TRBV6-1	-	TRBJ1-2	-	CASERRWDGKANYGYTF	TGTGCCAGCGAAAGAAGGTGGGACGGAAAAGCTAACTATGGCTACACCTTC
TRBV20-1	-	TRBJ2-7	-	CSALLTYEQYF	TGCAGTGCCCTGCTTACTTACGAGCAGTACTTC
TRBV30	-	TRBJ1-1	TRBD1	CAWNLQGTITEAFF	TGTGCCTGGAACTTACAGGGGACTATCACTGAAGCTTTCTTT
TRBV25-1	many	TRBJ1-5	-	CASSESLDQPQHF	TGTGCCAGCAGTGAGTCCCTTGATCAGCCCCAGCATTTT
TRBV5-1	-	TRBJ1-1	-	CASSIDGQNTEAFF	TGCGCCAGCAGCATTGACGGACAGAACACTGAAGCTTTCTTT
TRBV28	many	TRBJ1-5	-	CASSWTVSNQPQHF	TGTGCCAGCAGTTGGACAGTTAGCAATCAGCCCCAGCATTTT